Given below is one T cell receptor (beta chain) in context. Its antigen is still unknown. The sample is drawn from a study of T cells in localized non-small cell lung cancer. Overall study results and limits: Appearing in adjacent lung were a median roughly 60 of the top 100 tumor clones. The study found T cell clonality highest in uninvolved adjacent lung, above tumor.

The data were produced by immunoSEQ multiplex PCR, yet TCRdb's version contains in-frame clones alone and is incomplete. The top ten clones hold roughly 15% of a sample with around 35,000 clones, just under 80% of them seen once. The CDR3 runs 15 residues. The V end lost 0 bases, the J end lost 4 bases, and 12 bases lay between the germline ends. Germline values: CDR1 MNHEY, CDR2 SVGAGI. Material: peripheral blood, obtained before any cancer treatment. This clonotype was obtained from a male donor at least 60 years old with stage III squamous cell lung carcinoma. The rearrangement links TRBV6-5 to TRBJ2-5, with TRBD1 as a possible D gene (5 bases). The CDR3 reads CASSYSGLGPETQYF. Written as DNA, the CDR3 is TGTGCCAGCAGTTACTCGGGCCTGGGGCCAGAGACCCAGTACTTC.